The clone carrying this T cell receptor (beta chain) was found many times. Its antigen is as yet unknown. Molecules of cDNA were individually given unique molecular identifiers that were attached to them. From the 5' RACE reads, TCRdb called clonotypes with MiXCR, one entry per CDR3 protein. The sample contains some 36,000 distinct CDR3 sequences, 5.9% of which appear only once. In germline, CDR1 is SNHLY, CDR2 FYNNEI. The length of the CDR3 is 14 residues. V lost 6 bases to trimming and J lost 7 bases, with 16 bases between them. The data derive from a study of early T cells in non-severe SARS-CoV-2 infection. For the study at large: It was bulk RNA from unsorted whole blood that was sequenced, and the chains were unpaired. Study-wide findings and caveats: Anti-spike CD8 specificities were favored by VDJdb matching, whose results missed private and CD4 specificities.

Specimen: whole blood. The chain joins TRBV2 to TRBJ2-1, with D uncertain. This clonotype originated in an adult who was a healthcare worker with PCR-confirmed SARS-CoV-2 infection or an uninfected control (not recorded which). Here the CDR3 reads CASRGPVGLNEQFF. DNA for the CDR3: TGTGCCAGCAGGGGTCCGGTGGGATTGAATGAGCAGTTCTTC.